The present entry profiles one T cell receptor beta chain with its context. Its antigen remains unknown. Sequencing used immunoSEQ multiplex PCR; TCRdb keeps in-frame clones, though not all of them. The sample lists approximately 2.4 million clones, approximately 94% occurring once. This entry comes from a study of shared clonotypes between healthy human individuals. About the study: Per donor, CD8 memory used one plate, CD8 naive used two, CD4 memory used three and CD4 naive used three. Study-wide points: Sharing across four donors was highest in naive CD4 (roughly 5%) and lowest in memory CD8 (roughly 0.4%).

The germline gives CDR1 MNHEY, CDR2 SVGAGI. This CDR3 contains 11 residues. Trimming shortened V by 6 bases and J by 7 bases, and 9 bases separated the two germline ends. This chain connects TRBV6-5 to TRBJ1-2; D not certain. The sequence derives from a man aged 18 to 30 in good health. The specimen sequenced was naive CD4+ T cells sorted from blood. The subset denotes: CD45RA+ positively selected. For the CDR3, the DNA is TGTGCCAGCAGCAGGTCCGGTGGCTACACCTTC. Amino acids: CASSRSGGYTF.